These 2 T cell receptor beta chains were sequenced from one sample in a study of CD8 T cells in Susac syndrome. A quantity of 0.5 to 1 ug RNA underwent reverse transcription using random hexamers. One entry per CDR3 protein results from TCRdb running MiXCR on the immunoSEQ multiplex PCR reads. The sample records fewer than 90,000 distinct CDR3 sequences, about 94% being singletons. Sequencing was performed on CD8+ T cells from PBMCs. Receptors were obtained from a human donor with Susac syndrome.

CDR3: CASSSSQGRPDTQYF. The CDR3 DNA is TGTGCCAGCAGCTCCAGCCAGGGACGGCCAGATACGCAGTATTTT. This sequence joins TRBV7-6 and TRBJ2-3; the D gene could be TRBD1 or TRBD2 (5 bases each). The V and J ends lost 4 bases and 4 bases respectively, with 15 bases between them. The CDR3 loop spans 15 amino acids. The germline V gene encodes CDR1 SGHVS and CDR2 FNYEAQ.

The chain couples TRBV7-9 to TRBJ1-2; D is unresolved. The V end was cut by 5 bases, the J end by 7 bases, with 14 bases between. Germline V gene lookup returns CDR1 SEHNR and CDR2 FQNEAQ (reference sequence). The CDR3 totals 13 residues. The CDR3 DNA is TGTGCCAGCAGCCGCCAGGAGGTCGTTGGCTACACCTTC. Translation gives CASSRQEVVGYTF.